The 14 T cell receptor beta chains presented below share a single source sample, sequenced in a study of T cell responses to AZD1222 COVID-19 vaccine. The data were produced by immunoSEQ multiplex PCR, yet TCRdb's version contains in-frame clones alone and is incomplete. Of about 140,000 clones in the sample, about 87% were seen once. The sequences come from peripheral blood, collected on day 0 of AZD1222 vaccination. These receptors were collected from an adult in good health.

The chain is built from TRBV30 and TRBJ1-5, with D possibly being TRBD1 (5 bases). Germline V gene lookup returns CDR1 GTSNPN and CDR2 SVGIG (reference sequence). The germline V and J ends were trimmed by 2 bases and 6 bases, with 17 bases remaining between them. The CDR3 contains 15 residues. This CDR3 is CAWSSTGGLGQPQHF. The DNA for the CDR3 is TGTGCCTGGAGTTCAACAGGAGGTTTAGGTCAGCCCCAGCATTTT. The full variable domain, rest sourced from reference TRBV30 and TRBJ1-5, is SQTIHQWPATLVQPVGSPLSLECTVEGTSNPNLYWYRQAAGRGLQLLFYSVGIGQISSEVPQNLSASRPQDRQFILSSKKLLLSDSGFYLCAWSSTGGLGQPQHFGDGTRLSIL.

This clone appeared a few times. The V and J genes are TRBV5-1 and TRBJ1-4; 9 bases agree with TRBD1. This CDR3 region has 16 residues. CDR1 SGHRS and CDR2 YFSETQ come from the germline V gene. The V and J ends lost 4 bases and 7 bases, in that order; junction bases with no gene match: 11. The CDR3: CASSRGQGFGGEKLFF. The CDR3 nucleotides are TGCGCCAGCAGCAGGGGACAGGGTTTCGGTGGTGAAAAACTGTTTTTT.

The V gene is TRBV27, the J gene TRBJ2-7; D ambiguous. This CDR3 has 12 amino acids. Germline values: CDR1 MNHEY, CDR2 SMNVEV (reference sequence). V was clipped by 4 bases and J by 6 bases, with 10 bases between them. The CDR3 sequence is CASSSPVGEQYF. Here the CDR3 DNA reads TGTGCCAGCAGTTCCCCTGTGGGCGAGCAGTACTTC.

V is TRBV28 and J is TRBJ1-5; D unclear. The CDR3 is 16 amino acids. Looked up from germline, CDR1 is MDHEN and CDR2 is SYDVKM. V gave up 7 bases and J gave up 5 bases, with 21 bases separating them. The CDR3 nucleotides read TGTGCCAGCATTACCGCCCCGCATCCCGGCTATCAGCCCCAGCATTTT. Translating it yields CASITAPHPGYQPQHF. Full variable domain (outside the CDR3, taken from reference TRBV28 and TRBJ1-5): DVKVTQSSRYLVKRTGEKVFLECVQDMDHENMFWYRQDPGLGLRLIYFSYDVKMKEKGDIPEGYSVSREKKERFSLILESASTNQTSMYLCASITAPHPGYQPQHFGDGTRLSIL.

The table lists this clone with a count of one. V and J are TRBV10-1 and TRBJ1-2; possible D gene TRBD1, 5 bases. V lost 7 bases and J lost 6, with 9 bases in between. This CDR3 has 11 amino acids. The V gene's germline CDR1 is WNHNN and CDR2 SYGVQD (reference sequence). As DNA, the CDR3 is TGCGCCAGCAATGGGGGGAATGGCTACACCTTC. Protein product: CASNGGNGYTF.

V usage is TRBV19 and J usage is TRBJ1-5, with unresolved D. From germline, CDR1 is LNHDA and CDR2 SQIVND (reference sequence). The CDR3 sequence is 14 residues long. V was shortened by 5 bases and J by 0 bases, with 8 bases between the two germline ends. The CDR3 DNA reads TGTGCCAGTAGTCTTGGGATTAGCAATCAGCCCCAGCATTTT. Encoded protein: CASSLGISNQPQHF.

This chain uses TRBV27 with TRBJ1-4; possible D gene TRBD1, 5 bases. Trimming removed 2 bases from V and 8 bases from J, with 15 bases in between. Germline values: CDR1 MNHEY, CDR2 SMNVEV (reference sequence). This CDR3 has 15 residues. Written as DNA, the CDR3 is TGTGCCAGCAGTTTACACAGGCAGGGTGGAGAAAAACTGTTTTTT. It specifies CASSLHRQGGEKLFF.

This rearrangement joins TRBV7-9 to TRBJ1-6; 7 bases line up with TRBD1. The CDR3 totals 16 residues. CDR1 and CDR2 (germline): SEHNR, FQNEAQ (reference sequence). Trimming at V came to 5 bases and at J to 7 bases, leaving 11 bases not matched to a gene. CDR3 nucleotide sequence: TGTGCCAGCAGCCCCCTCACGGGACAGACCAATTCACCCCTCCACTTT. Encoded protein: CASSPLTGQTNSPLHF.

Here the CDR3 DNA reads TGTGCCATCAGTAGCACAGGGGGAGCTTTCTTT. The encoded protein is CAISSTGGAFF. The chain links TRBV10-3 to TRBJ1-1, with 8 bases lining up with TRBD1. This CDR3 is 11 amino acids long. In germline, CDR1 is ENHRY, CDR2 SYGVKD. The V gene end was trimmed by 5 bases and the J gene end by 10 bases; junction bases not matched to a gene: 3.

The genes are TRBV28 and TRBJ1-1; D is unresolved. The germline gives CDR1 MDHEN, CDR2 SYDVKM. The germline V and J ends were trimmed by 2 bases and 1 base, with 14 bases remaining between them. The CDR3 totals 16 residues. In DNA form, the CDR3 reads TGTGCCAGCAGTTTAAATTCAGCATTCCAGAACACTGAAGCTTTCTTT. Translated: CASSLNSAFQNTEAFF.

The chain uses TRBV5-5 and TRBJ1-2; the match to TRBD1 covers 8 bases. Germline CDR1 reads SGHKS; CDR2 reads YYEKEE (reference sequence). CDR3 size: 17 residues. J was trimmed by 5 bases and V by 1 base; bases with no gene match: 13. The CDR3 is CASSLMDRALLRYGYTF. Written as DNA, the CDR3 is TGTGCCAGCAGCTTGATGGACAGGGCCCTCCTTAGGTATGGCTACACCTTC.

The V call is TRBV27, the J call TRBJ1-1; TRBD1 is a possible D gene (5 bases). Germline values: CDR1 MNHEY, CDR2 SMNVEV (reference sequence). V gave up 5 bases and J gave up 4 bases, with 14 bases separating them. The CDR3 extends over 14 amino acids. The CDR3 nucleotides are TGTGCCAGCAGTCTGCACAGGCGACCCACTGAAGCTTTCTTT. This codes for CASSLHRRPTEAFF.

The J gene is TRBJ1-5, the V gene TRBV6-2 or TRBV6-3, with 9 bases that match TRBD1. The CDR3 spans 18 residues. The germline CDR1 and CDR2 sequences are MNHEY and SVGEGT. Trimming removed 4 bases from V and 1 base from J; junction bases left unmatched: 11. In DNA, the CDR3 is TGTGCCAGCAGTTCCGCTCAAACAGGGGGCGGGAGCAATCAGCCCCAGCATTTT. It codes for CASSSAQTGGGSNQPQHF.

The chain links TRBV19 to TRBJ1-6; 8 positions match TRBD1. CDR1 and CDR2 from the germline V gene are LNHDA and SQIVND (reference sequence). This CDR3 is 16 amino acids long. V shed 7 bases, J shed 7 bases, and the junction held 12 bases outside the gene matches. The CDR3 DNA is TGTGCCAGTATAGGACCCGGACAGGGTCTGAATTCACCCCTCCACTTT. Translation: CASIGPGQGLNSPLHF.